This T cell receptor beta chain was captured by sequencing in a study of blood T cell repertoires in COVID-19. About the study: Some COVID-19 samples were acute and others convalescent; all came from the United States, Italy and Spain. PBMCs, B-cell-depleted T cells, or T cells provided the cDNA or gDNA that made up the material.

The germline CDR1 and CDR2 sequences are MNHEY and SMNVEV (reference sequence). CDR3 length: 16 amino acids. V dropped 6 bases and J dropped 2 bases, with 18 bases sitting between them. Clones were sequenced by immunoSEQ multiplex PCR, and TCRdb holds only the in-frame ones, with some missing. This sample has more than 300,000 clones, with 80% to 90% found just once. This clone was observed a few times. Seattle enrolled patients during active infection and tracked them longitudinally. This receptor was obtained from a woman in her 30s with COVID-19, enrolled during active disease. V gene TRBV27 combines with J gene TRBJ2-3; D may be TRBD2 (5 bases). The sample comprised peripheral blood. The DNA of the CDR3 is TGTGCCAGCAGCTTTCTATCCTCGGGGAACACAGATACGCAGTATTTT. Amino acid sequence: CASSFLSSGNTDTQYF.